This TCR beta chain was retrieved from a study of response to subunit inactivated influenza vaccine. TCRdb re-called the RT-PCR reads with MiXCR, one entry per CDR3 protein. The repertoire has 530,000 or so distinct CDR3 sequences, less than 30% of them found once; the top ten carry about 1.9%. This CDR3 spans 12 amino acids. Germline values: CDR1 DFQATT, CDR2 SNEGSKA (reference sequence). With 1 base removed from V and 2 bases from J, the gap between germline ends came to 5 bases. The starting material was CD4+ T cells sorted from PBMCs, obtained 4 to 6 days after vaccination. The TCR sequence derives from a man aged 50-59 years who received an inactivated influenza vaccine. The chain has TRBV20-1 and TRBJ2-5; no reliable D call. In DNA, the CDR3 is TGCAGTGCTAGAGTACTACAAGAGACCCAGTACTTC. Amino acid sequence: CSARVLQETQYF.